This is a list of T cell receptor beta chains from one sample in a study of T cell changes during pregnancy in multiple sclerosis. The table came from immunoSEQ multiplex PCR; TCRdb's copy has only in-frame clones and leaves some out. The sample lists roughly 76,000 clones; over 80% were seen once. Source: CD4+ T cells from peripheral blood mononuclear cells, taken in the second trimester of pregnancy. These receptors were obtained from a female donor with multiple sclerosis, enrolled in a pregnancy study. CDR3s include the opening cysteine and the closing phenylalanine or tryptophan. A D gene is named only where the DNA matches it firmly. A row's size may be missing; if present it is once, few, many or a size class.

v_gene	abundance	d_gene	j_gene	CDR3nt	CDR3aa
TRBV2	.	TRBD1	TRBJ1-1	TGTGCCAGCAGTACGGACAGGGGAGGAGAAGCTTTCTTT	CASSTDRGGEAFF
TRBV6-1	.	.	TRBJ1-5	TGTGCCAGCGTACGGGGAAATAGCAATCAGCCCCAGCATTTT	CASVRGNSNQPQHF
TRBV30	.	TRBD1	TRBJ2-7	TGTGCCTGGAGTGGACTCTCGGACAGGCTCCCCTACGAGCAGTACTTC	CAWSGLSDRLPYEQYF
TRBV7-9	.	.	TRBJ2-7	TGTGCCAGCAGCCCTGGCGGCAGCTCCTACGAGCAGTACTTC	CASSPGGSSYEQYF
TRBV5-4	.	TRBD2	TRBJ2-1	TGTGCCAGCAGCTTGGCCGGGACTAGCGTGCATGAGCAGTTCTTC	CASSLAGTSVHEQFF
TRBV19	.	TRBD1	TRBJ1-2	TGTGCCAGTAGTCCGGGACAGGGGCTGGGGACTAACTATGGCTACACCTTC	CASSPGQGLGTNYGYTF
TRBV9	.	TRBD1	TRBJ2-2	TGTGCCAGCAGCGCCTCCGGGACAGGGGTGACCGGGGAGCTGTTTTTT	CASSASGTGVTGELFF
TRBV9	.	.	TRBJ2-1	TGTGCCAGCAGCGTAGCCTCCCGTCTGTACAATGAGCAGTTCTTC	CASSVASRLYNEQFF
TRBV9	.	TRBD2	TRBJ2-1	TGTGCCAGCAGCGTAGGCACGGGGGGGACCTACAATGAGCAGTTCTTC	CASSVGTGGTYNEQFF
TRBV2	.	.	TRBJ1-2	TGTGCCAGCAGTAACAGGTGGGGCGCGGAATCGTGGGGCTACACCTTC	CASSNRWGAESWGYTF
TRBV30	.	TRBD2	TRBJ2-2	TGTGCCTGGACGGGACTAGCCCCCGGGGAGCTGTTTTTT	CAWTGLAPGELFF
TRBV28	.	.	TRBJ2-6	TGTGCCAGCAGTTTCGCCAGTCCCTCTGGGGCCAACGTCCTGACTTTC	CASSFASPSGANVLTF
TRBV18	.	TRBD1	TRBJ2-1	TGTGCCAGCTCATCCACAGGGGGACCTGGCTCCTACAATGAGCAGTTCTTC	CASSSTGGPGSYNEQFF
TRBV5-1	once	.	TRBJ2-7	TGCGCCAGCAGCCGGACTGCCTCCTACGAGCAGTACTTC	CASSRTASYEQYF
TRBV18	.	TRBD1	TRBJ1-5	TGTGCCAGCTCACGATCGAGACAGGGGAATCAGCCCCAGCATTTT	CASSRSRQGNQPQHF
TRBV19	few	.	TRBJ1-5	TGTGCCAGTAGTATAGTAGGGGTAGGGAGCAATCAGCCCCAGCATTTT	CASSIVGVGSNQPQHF
TRBV27	.	.	TRBJ2-3	TGTGCCAGCAGTATAACCCGCGGGGGCACAGATACGCAGTATTTT	CASSITRGGTDTQYF
TRBV27	.	TRBD1	TRBJ1-2	TGTGCCAGCAGTATCGACAGGGGGAATAACTATGGCTACACCTTC	CASSIDRGNNYGYTF
TRBV5-1	.	TRBD2	TRBJ2-3	TGCGCCAGCAGCTTGGGTCGGGGGGGAAGCACAGATACGCAGTATTTT	CASSLGRGGSTDTQYF
TRBV5-4	.	TRBD1	TRBJ1-3	TGTGCCAGCAGCACCGACAGGGGTCCCAGACGGAAGGGAAACACCATATATTTT	CASSTDRGPRRKGNTIYF
TRBV29-1	.	.	TRBJ2-3	TGCAGCGTTGAAACACCCCCGTTCGGGACAGATACGCAGTATTTT	CSVETPPFGTDTQYF
TRBV5-1	.	.	TRBJ1-3	TGCGCCAGCAGCTTGGGAGTGAGAAACACCATATATTTT	CASSLGVRNTIYF
TRBV14	.	.	TRBJ1-6	TGTGCCAGCAGCCAGGAGAGAAATTCACCCCTCCACTTT	CASSQERNSPLHF
TRBV6-4	.	.	TRBJ2-2	TGTGCCAGCAGTCTCGATCCGGGCACCGGGGAGCTGTTTTTT	CASSLDPGTGELFF
TRBV19	once	.	TRBJ1-1	TGTGCCAGTAGTAGAAGTCAGGGCCAGGACACTGAAGCTTTCTTT	CASSRSQGQDTEAFF
TRBV7-9	.	.	TRBJ1-6	TGTGCCAGCAGCCCCGGCGGACAGAGGAATTCACCCCTCCACTTT	CASSPGGQRNSPLHF